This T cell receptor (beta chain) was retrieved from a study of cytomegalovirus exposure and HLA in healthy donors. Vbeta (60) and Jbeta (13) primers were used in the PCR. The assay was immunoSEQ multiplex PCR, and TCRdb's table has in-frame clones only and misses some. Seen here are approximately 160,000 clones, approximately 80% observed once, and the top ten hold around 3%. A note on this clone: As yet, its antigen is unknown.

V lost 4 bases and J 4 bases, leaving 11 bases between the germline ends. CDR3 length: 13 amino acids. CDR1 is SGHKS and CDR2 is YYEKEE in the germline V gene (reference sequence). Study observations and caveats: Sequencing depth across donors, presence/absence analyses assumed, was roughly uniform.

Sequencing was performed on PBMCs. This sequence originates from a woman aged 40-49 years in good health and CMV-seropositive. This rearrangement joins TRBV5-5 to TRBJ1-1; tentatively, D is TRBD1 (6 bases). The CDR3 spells CASSLTGVTEAFF. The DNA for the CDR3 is TGTGCCAGCAGCCTGACAGGCGTCACTGAAGCTTTCTTT.